This TCR beta chain was found in a study of blood T cell repertoires in COVID-19. Only in-frame clones appear in the TCRdb table, and some are missing; sequencing was by immunoSEQ multiplex PCR. The data hold around 400,000 clones, with more than 75% observed a single time. This CDR3 is 13 amino acids long. CDR1 and CDR2 (germline): SQVTM, ANQGSEA. The V gene end was trimmed by 4 bases and the J gene end by 3 bases; junction bases not matched to a gene: 4. This clone has just one count. Material for sequencing was peripheral blood. The chain is built from TRBV29-1 and TRBJ2-7; 9 positions match TRBD1. This TCR came from an older woman with COVID-19, enrolled during active disease. The CDR3 DNA reads TGCAGCGTTGCGGGACAGGGAAACTACGAGCAGTACTTC. It codes for CSVAGQGNYEQYF.